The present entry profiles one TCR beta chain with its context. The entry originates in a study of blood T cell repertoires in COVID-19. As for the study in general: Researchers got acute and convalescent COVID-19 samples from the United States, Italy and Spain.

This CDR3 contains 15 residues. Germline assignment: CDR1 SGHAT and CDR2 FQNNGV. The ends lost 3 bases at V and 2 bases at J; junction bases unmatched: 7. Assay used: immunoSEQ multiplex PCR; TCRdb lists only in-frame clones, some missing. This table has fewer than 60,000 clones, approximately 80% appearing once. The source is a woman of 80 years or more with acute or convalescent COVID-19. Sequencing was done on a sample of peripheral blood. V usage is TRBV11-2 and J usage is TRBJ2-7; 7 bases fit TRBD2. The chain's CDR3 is CASSLSGDEAYEQYF. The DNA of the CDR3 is TGTGCCAGCAGCTTGAGCGGGGACGAGGCCTACGAGCAGTACTTC.